Listed here are 30 T cell receptor beta chains from one sample, sequenced in a study of cytomegalovirus exposure and HLA in healthy donors. Assay: immunoSEQ multiplex PCR; the TCRdb copy retains only in-frame clones and omits some. Among 78,000 or so clones listed, less than 96% were seen once. Sample: PBMCs. These receptors all stem from a man aged 18 to 30 in good health and CMV-seropositive.

V is TRBV7-2 and J is TRBJ1-1; 9 nucleotides align to TRBD1. The V and J ends lost 7 bases and 10 bases, in that order; junction bases with no gene match: 16. Germline lookup yields CDR1 SGHTA and CDR2 FQGNSA. The CDR3 sequence is 15 residues long. The DNA of the CDR3 is TGTGCCAGCAACCCCACGGGGACAGGGTCGGGTGGAGCTTTCTTT. Translation: CASNPTGTGSGGAFF.

The chain employs TRBV7-2 and TRBJ2-2; D unresolved. Germline V lookup: CDR1 SGHTA, CDR2 FQGNSA. This CDR3 has 14 residues. V lost 0 bases and J 7 bases, leaving 9 bases between the germline ends. The CDR3 DNA follows: TGTGCCAGCAGCTTAGCACCTAACTACGGGGAGCTGTTTTTT. Protein product: CASSLAPNYGELFF. The full variable domain, in which reference TRBV7-2 and TRBJ2-2 provide the parts outside the CDR3, is GAGVSQSPSNKVTEKGKDVELRCDPISGHTALYWYRQSLGQGLEFLIYFQGNSAPDKSGLPSDRFSAERTGGSVSTLTIQRTQQEDSAVYLCASSLAPNYGELFFGEGSRLTVL.

A single count supports this clone. The rearrangement joins TRBV6-5 to TRBJ1-3, with D possibly matching TRBD1 (6 bases). Germline V lookup: CDR1 MNHEY, CDR2 SVGAGI. CDR3 length equals 14 residues. V shed 6 bases and J shed 2 bases, with 11 bases lying between them. CDR3 in DNA: TGTGCCAGCAGCCCAGGGGAAGCTGGAAACACCATATATTTT. It encodes CASSPGEAGNTIYF.

CDR3 DNA sequence: TGTGCCAGCAGACTACGGACAGGGGTGAACACTGAAGCTTTCTTT. Translation gives CASRLRTGVNTEAFF. The V gene is TRBV28, the J gene TRBJ1-1, with 9 bases matching TRBD1. The V segment lost 6 bases and the J segment 0 bases; nucleotides outside the gene matches: 5. The CDR3 covers 15 residues. Germline CDR1 is MDHEN and CDR2 is SYDVKM.

This chain links TRBV28 with TRBJ1-2; 10 bases align to TRBD1. The CDR3 is made up of 13 amino acids. With V trimmed by 5 bases and J by 7 bases, 4 bases remained unmatched. The germline CDR1 and CDR2 sequences are MDHEN and SYDVKM. CDR3 bases: TGTGCCAGCAGTCCGACAGGGGGCGGTGGCTACACCTTC. It encodes CASSPTGGGGYTF.

The chain employs TRBV29-1 and TRBJ1-2; 10 positions match TRBD1. Unmatched junction bases numbered 2, after V lost 6 bases and J lost 4 bases. The CDR3 consists of 12 residues. Per the germline V gene, CDR1 is SQVTM and CDR2 is ANQGSEA. The CDR3 coding sequence is TGCAGCGTGGGGACAGGGGCCTATGGCTACACCTTC. Protein sequence: CSVGTGAYGYTF.

The chain carries TRBV6-1 and TRBJ1-3; 8 nucleotides match TRBD1. The V and J ends lost 1 base and 4 bases, in that order; junction bases with no gene match: 0. The CDR3 length is 14 residues. CDR1 and CDR2 from the germline V gene are MNHNS and SASEGT. CDR3 loop: CASSEGTGGNTIYF. In DNA form, the CDR3 reads TGTGCCAGCAGTGAAGGGACAGGGGGAAACACCATATATTTT.

The rearrangement joins TRBV28 to TRBJ2-7; 13 bases fit TRBD2. Trimming took 4 bases from V and 2 from J; bases not matched to a gene: 5. Germline CDR1 reads MDHEN; CDR2 reads SYDVKM. The CDR3 covers 16 residues. CDR3 protein: CASSYGTSGIAYEQYF. CDR3 DNA: TGTGCCAGCAGTTATGGGACTAGCGGGATTGCCTACGAGCAGTACTTC.

J is TRBJ2-7 and V is TRBV7-2, with 7 bases aligning to TRBD1. CDR3 length equals 15 residues. Trimming cost V 3 bases and J 2 bases; bases outside gene matches: 7. From germline, CDR1 is SGHTA and CDR2 FQGNSA. The CDR3 spells CASSFDDREPYEQYF. The CDR3 nucleotides read TGTGCCAGCAGCTTCGACGACAGGGAGCCCTACGAGCAGTACTTC.

The V call is TRBV28, the J call TRBJ1-5; the D gene is possibly TRBD1 (6 bases). In germline, CDR1 is MDHEN, CDR2 SYDVKM. CDR3 length: 13 amino acids. V lost 6 bases and J lost 3, with 9 bases in between. The CDR3 sequence: CASRQGNNQPQHF. CDR3 in DNA: TGTGCCAGCAGACAGGGAAACAATCAGCCCCAGCATTTT.

V and J are TRBV29-1 and TRBJ1-5; the match to TRBD1 covers 7 bases. CDR1 and CDR2 (germline): SQVTM, ANQGSEA. The CDR3 length is 14 residues. With 4 bases clipped from V and 5 bases from J, the junction kept 8 bases outside the gene matches. The CDR3 is CSVVTGDLHQPQHF. In DNA form, the CDR3 reads TGCAGCGTTGTAACAGGGGATCTCCATCAGCCCCAGCATTTT.

This CDR3 reads CSVVRDYGYTF. The CDR3 DNA follows: TGCAGCGTTGTGCGGGACTATGGCTACACCTTC. The chain links TRBV29-1 to TRBJ1-2; no reliable D call. V lost 4 bases to trimming and J lost 3 bases, with 6 bases between them. The germline gives CDR1 SQVTM, CDR2 ANQGSEA. This CDR3 spans 11 amino acids.

V is TRBV19 and J is TRBJ1-5; D perhaps matches TRBD1 (5 bases). Germline CDR1 is LNHDA and CDR2 is SQIVND (reference sequence). V was trimmed by 5 bases and J by 4 bases, leaving 9 bases between them. The CDR3 totals 13 residues. CDR3 sequence: CASSESGNQPQHF. For the CDR3, the DNA is TGTGCCAGTAGTGAATCAGGGAATCAGCCCCAGCATTTT.

The rearrangement joins TRBV19 to TRBJ1-5, with 10 bases lining up with TRBD1. Germline CDR1 is LNHDA and CDR2 is SQIVND (reference sequence). The CDR3 length is 14 residues. V shed 8 bases and J 6 bases; nucleotides not matched to a gene: 7. As DNA, the CDR3 is TGTGCCAGTGGGGACAGGGGCGTCGTTCAGCCCCAGCATTTT. Amino acids: CASGDRGVVQPQHF.

The chain employs TRBV27 and TRBJ1-2; 7 positions match TRBD1. The CDR3 is 13 residues long. Per germline, CDR1 MNHEY and CDR2 SMNVEV (reference sequence). V was pared by 5 bases and J by 7 bases, with 7 bases of the junction left unmatched. DNA for the CDR3: TGTGCCAGCAGTAAGGGGGCATTGGGTGGCTACACCTTC. Its protein product is CASSKGALGGYTF.

This chain links TRBV6-1 with TRBJ2-7; TRBD2 matches 7 bases. After removal of 0 bases from V and 6 bases from J, the junction contained 5 bases not matched to a gene. The CDR3 length is 14 residues. Germline CDR1 reads MNHNS; CDR2 reads SASEGT. CDR3 coding DNA: TGTGCCAGCAGTGAAGCGACTAGCCGAGGCGAGCAGTACTTC. This gives the protein CASSEATSRGEQYF.

This chain joins TRBV7-2 and TRBJ2-5; 9 nucleotides match TRBD1. CDR3 length: 15 amino acids. Germline values: CDR1 SGHTA, CDR2 FQGNSA. With V trimmed by 6 bases and J by 6 bases, 11 bases remained unmatched. CDR3 sequence reads: CASRKTGGTTKTQYF. The CDR3 DNA sequence: TGTGCCAGCAGAAAAACAGGGGGCACGACGAAGACCCAGTACTTC. The full variable domain, rest sourced from reference TRBV7-2 and TRBJ2-5, is GAGVSQSPSNKVTEKGKDVELRCDPISGHTALYWYRQSLGQGLEFLIYFQGNSAPDKSGLPSDRFSAERTGGSVSTLTIQRTQQEDSAVYLCASRKTGGTTKTQYFGPGTRLLVL.

J is TRBJ1-1 and V is TRBV19; D remains unclear. The CDR3 is made up of 15 amino acids. Germline V gene data show CDR1 as LNHDA and CDR2 as SQIVND (reference sequence). Trimming removed 5 bases at V and 0 bases at J, with 13 bases between. CDR3 residues: CASSFSEAMNTEAFF. The CDR3 bases are TGTGCCAGTAGTTTCTCAGAGGCCATGAACACTGAAGCTTTCTTT. Supplemented by reference TRBV19 and TRBJ1-1, the full variable domain reads DGGITQSPKYLFRKEGQNVTLSCEQNLNHDAMYWYRQDPGQGLRLIYYSQIVNDFQKGDIAEGYSVSREKKESFPLTVTSAQKNPTAFYLCASSFSEAMNTEAFFGQGTRLTVV.

The chain combines TRBV18 with TRBJ2-7; D might be TRBD2 (6 bases). CDR1 and CDR2 (germline): KGHSH, LQKENI. The CDR3 has 14 amino acids. V shed 0 bases and J shed 6 bases, with 12 bases lying between them. CDR3 in amino acids: CASSPPVGGFEQYF. The CDR3 bases are TGTGCCAGCTCACCACCGGTCGGGGGATTCGAGCAGTACTTC. Combining the CDR3 with reference TRBV18 and TRBJ2-7 gives the whole variable domain NAGVMQNPRHLVRRRGQEARLRCSPMKGHSHVYWYRQLPEEGLKFMVYLQKENIIDESGMPKERFSAEFPKEGPSILRIQQVVRGDSAAYFCASSPPVGGFEQYFGPGTRLTVT.

This rearrangement joins TRBV5-4 to TRBJ1-1; 11 nucleotides align to TRBD1. The V and J ends lost 2 bases and 4 bases, in that order; junction bases with no gene match: 1. The CDR3 spans 14 residues. Germline V CDR1 and CDR2: SGHNT, YYREEE (reference sequence). CDR3 nucleotides: TGTGCCAGCAGCTTAGGGACAGGGGGCACTGAAGCTTTCTTT. Amino acids: CASSLGTGGTEAFF. Combining the CDR3 with reference TRBV5-4 and TRBJ1-1 gives the whole variable domain ETGVTQSPTHLIKTRGQQVTLRCSSQSGHNTVSWYQQALGQGPQFIFQYYREEENGRGNFPPRFSGLQFPNYSSELNVNALELDDSALYLCASSLGTGGTEAFFGQGTRLTVV.

In regard to this clone: The identical CDR3 is also encoded by other nucleotide sequences in the sample. This rearrangement joins TRBV7-9 to TRBJ1-1, with 7 bases identical to TRBD1. CDR1 and CDR2 (germline): SEHNR, FQNEAQ (reference sequence). J was trimmed by 2 bases and V by 2 bases; bases with no gene match: 2. The CDR3 length is 14 residues. Here the CDR3 reads CASSLRTGNTEAFF. CDR3 in DNA: TGTGCCAGCAGCTTAAGGACAGGAAACACTGAAGCTTTCTTT.

This chain connects TRBV5-1 to TRBJ2-3; TRBD1 might be the D (5 bases). V shed 0 bases and J shed 3 bases, with 14 bases lying between them. CDR3 length equals 16 residues. Looked up from germline, CDR1 is SGHRS and CDR2 is YFSETQ. CDR3 amino acids: CASSLELARVTDTQYF. As DNA, the CDR3 is TGCGCCAGCAGCTTGGAATTGGCCAGGGTAACAGATACGCAGTATTTT. The full variable domain, its missing parts supplied by reference TRBV5-1 and TRBJ2-3, is KAGVTQTPRYLIKTRGQQVTLSCSPISGHRSVSWYQQTPGQGLQFLFEYFSETQRNKGNFPGRFSGRQFSNSRSEMNVSTLELGDSALYLCASSLELARVTDTQYFGPGTRLTVL.

This clone has only one observation. The chain uses TRBV27 and TRBJ2-7, with D perhaps matching TRBD2 (6 bases). V lost 5 bases and J lost 2, with 10 bases in between. Germline V gene lookup returns CDR1 MNHEY and CDR2 SMNVEV (reference sequence). This CDR3 has 13 amino acids. CDR3 protein: CASSRDSTYEQYF. The CDR3 DNA follows: TGTGCCAGCAGTAGGGACTCAACCTACGAGCAGTACTTC.

V is TRBV5-6 and J is TRBJ1-4; 8 bases map to TRBD1. This CDR3 contains 15 residues. The junction had 7 bases not matched to a gene; V was cut back by 3 bases and J by 6 bases. The germline CDR1 and CDR2 sequences are SGHDT and YYEEEE. CDR3 bases: TGTGCCAGCAGCTCCCTGACAGGGGAGGATGAAAAACTGTTTTTT. This gives the protein CASSSLTGEDEKLFF.

J is TRBJ2-3 and V is TRBV5-6; 9 bases fit TRBD2. CDR1 is SGHDT and CDR2 is YYEEEE in the germline V gene. The V and J ends lost 5 bases and 0 bases, in that order; junction bases with no gene match: 13. The CDR3 consists of 18 residues. For the CDR3, the DNA is TGTGCCAGCAGACCCGGGGCTAGCGGGATTACTAGCACAGATACGCAGTATTTT. This sequence encodes CASRPGASGITSTDTQYF.

The V call is TRBV9, the J call TRBJ2-7; 8 bases match TRBD2. J gave up 2 bases and V 2 bases, and 9 bases lay outside the gene matches. Per germline, CDR1 SGDLS and CDR2 YYNGEE. This CDR3 is built from 16 residues. CDR3 nucleotide sequence: TGTGCCAGCAGCGTTGATTCGGGAGGGGACGCCTACGAGCAGTACTTC. Its translation is CASSVDSGGDAYEQYF.

The chain employs TRBV29-1 and TRBJ1-2; D remains ambiguous. CDR1 SQVTM and CDR2 ANQGSEA come from the germline V gene. V was cut by 3 bases and J by 2 bases, with 4 bases left in between. The length of the CDR3 is 11 residues. The CDR3 DNA is TGCAGCGTTGACAGGAACTATGGCTACACCTTC. It yields the protein CSVDRNYGYTF.

This chain connects TRBV7-3 to TRBJ2-3; D call uncertain. Germline V gene data show CDR1 as SGHTA and CDR2 as FQGTGA. V was pared by 5 bases and J by 6 bases, with 12 bases between. This CDR3 region has 13 residues. The CDR3: CASSPSPGDTQYF. The CDR3 region has the DNA TGTGCCAGCAGCCCTTCGCCCGGGGATACGCAGTATTTT.

The V gene is TRBV28, the J gene TRBJ2-7; 7 bases are a match to TRBD2. V was pared by 7 bases and J by 3 bases, with 0 bases of the junction left unmatched. The CDR3 consists of 11 residues. The germline V gene encodes CDR1 MDHEN and CDR2 SYDVKM. The CDR3 DNA sequence: TGTGCCAGCATAGCGGGCTACGAGCAGTACTTC. As protein: CASIAGYEQYF. The full variable domain, in which reference TRBV28 and TRBJ2-7 provide the parts outside the CDR3, is DVKVTQSSRYLVKRTGEKVFLECVQDMDHENMFWYRQDPGLGLRLIYFSYDVKMKEKGDIPEGYSVSREKKERFSLILESASTNQTSMYLCASIAGYEQYFGPGTRLTVT.

The V gene is TRBV7-6, the J gene TRBJ2-2; 9 nucleotides match TRBD2. V was pared by 2 bases and J by 1 base, with 8 bases of the junction left unmatched. The CDR3 covers 18 residues. Looked up from germline, CDR1 is SGHVS and CDR2 is FNYEAQ. CDR3 coding DNA: TGTGCCAGCAGCTTAAACCTAGCGGGGCCGATGAACACCGGGGAGCTGTTTTTT. Its translation is CASSLNLAGPMNTGELFF.